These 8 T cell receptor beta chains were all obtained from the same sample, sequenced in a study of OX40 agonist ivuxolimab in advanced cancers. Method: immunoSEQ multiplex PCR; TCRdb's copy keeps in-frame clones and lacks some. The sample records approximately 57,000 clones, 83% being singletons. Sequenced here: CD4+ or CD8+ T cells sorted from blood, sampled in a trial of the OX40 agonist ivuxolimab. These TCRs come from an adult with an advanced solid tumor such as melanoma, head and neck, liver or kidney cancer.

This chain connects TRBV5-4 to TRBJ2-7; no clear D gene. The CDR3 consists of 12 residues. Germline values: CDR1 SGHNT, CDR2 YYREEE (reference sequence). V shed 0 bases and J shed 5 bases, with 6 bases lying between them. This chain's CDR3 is CASSLVNDEQYF. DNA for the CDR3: TGTGCCAGCAGCTTGGTGAATGACGAGCAGTACTTC.

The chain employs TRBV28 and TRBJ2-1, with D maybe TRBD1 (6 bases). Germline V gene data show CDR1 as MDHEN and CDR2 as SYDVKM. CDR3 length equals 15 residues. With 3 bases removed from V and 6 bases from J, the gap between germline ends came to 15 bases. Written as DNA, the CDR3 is TGTGCCAGCAGTTTGGGGCAGGGGTTCATCAATGAGCAGTTCTTC. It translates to CASSLGQGFINEQFF.

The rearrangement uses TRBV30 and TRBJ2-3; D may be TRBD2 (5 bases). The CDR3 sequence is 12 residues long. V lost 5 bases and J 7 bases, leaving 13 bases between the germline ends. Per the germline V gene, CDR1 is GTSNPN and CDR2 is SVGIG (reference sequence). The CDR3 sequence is CAWGSPGNTQYF. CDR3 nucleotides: TGTGCCTGGGGGTCCCCGGGGAATACGCAGTATTTT.

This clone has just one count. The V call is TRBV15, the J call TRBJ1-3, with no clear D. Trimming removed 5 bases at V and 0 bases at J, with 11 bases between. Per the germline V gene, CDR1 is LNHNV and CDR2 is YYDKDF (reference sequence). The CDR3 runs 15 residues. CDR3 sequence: CATSAGFVSGNTIYF. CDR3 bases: TGTGCCACCAGCGCAGGTTTCGTCTCTGGAAACACCATATATTTT.

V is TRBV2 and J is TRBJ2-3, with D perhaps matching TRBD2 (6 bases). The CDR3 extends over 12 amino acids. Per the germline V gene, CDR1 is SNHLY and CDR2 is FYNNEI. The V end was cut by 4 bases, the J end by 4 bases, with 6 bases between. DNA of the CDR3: TGTGCCAGCAGTGCGGGGGCAGATACGCAGTATTTT. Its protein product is CASSAGADTQYF.

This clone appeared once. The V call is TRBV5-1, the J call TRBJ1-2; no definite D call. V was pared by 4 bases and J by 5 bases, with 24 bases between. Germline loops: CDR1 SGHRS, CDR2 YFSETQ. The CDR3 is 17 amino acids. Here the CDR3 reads CASSQGRQPTREYGYTF. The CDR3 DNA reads TGCGCCAGCAGCCAAGGACGTCAGCCAACCCGCGAGTATGGCTACACCTTC.

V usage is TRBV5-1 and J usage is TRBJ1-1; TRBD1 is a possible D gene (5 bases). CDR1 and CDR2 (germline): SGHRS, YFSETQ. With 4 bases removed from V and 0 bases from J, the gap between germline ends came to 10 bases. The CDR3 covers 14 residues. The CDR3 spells CASSLGTVNTEAFF. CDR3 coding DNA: TGCGCCAGCAGCCTTGGGACGGTGAACACTGAAGCTTTCTTT.

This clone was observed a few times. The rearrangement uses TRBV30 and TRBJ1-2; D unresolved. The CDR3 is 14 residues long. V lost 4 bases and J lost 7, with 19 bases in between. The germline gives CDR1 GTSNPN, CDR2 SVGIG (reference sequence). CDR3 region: CAWKPPPITGGYTF. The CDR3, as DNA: TGTGCCTGGAAACCCCCTCCGATAACTGGTGGCTACACCTTC.